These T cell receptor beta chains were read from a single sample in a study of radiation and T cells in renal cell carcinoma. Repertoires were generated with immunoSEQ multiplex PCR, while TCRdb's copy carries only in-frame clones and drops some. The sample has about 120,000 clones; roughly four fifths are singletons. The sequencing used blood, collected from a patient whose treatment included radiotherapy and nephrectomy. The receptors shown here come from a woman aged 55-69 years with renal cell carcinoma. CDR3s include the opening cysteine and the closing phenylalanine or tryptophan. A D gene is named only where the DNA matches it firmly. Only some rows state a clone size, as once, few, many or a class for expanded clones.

TGTGCCAGCAGATCCGGGACTCGAAGCAATCAGCCCCAGCATTTT CASRSGTRSNQPQHF - TRBV27 - TRBJ1-5
TGTGCCAGCAGTTACTCAGGGGAGACCCAGTACTTC CASSYSGETQYF - TRBV6-6 - TRBJ2-5
TGTGCCAGCAGCTTAAGGCGGGACTACTACAATGAGCAGTTCTTC CASSLRRDYYNEQFF TRBD2 TRBV5-6 - TRBJ2-1
TGTGCCAGCAGCCGTAAATCATCCGGCACTGAAGCTTTCTTT CASSRKSSGTEAFF - TRBV5-6 few TRBJ1-1
TGTGCCAACCGGTTTTCGGCTGGGGACTATGGCTACACCTTC CANRFSAGDYGYTF - TRBV6-5 - TRBJ1-2
TGCAGCGTCGGGGGGGGGAACACTGAAGCTTTCTTT CSVGGGNTEAFF - TRBV29-1 - TRBJ1-1
TGTGCCAGCAGCCTCATTAATCAGCCCCAGCATTTT CASSLINQPQHF - TRBV7-9 - TRBJ1-5
TGTGCCAGCAGCAAGGACAGGGGCATTGGCTACACCTTC CASSKDRGIGYTF TRBD1 TRBV5-4 - TRBJ1-2
TGTGCCAGCAGTTACCTGACAGGGTATCAGCCCCAGCATTTT CASSYLTGYQPQHF TRBD1 TRBV28 - TRBJ1-5
TGTGCCAGCAGCGGGGGGGACAGTAACTACGAGCAGTACTTC CASSGGDSNYEQYF - TRBV9 - TRBJ2-7
TGTGCCAGCAGCGTAGCTACAGGGATCACTGAAGCTTTCTTT CASSVATGITEAFF - TRBV9 - TRBJ1-1
TGCAGCGCGAAGGGGGTATACGGAGGGGGTTACGAGCAGTACTTC CSAKGVYGGGYEQYF - TRBV29-1 - TRBJ2-7
TGTGCCAGCAGCGTAGGTACGGGGGCCTTTCTCGAGCAGTACTTC CASSVGTGAFLEQYF - TRBV9 - TRBJ2-7
TGTGCCAGCTCACTCGGACAGTCGGGAACCGGAAACACCATATATTTT CASSLGQSGTGNTIYF - TRBV18 once TRBJ1-3
TGCGCCAGCAGGTTGGGTCCCACCGGGGAGCTGTTTTTT CASRLGPTGELFF - TRBV5-1 few TRBJ2-2
TGTGCCAGCAGCAGGGCGAATCAGCCCCAGCATTTT CASSRANQPQHF - TRBV27 - TRBJ1-5
TGTGCCAGTAGTATTTTCTATGGGGGATCCTACGAGCAGTACTTC CASSIFYGGSYEQYF - TRBV19 - TRBJ2-7
TGTGCCAGTAGTACGCTTGACAGCCACTATAGCAATCAGCCCCAGCATTTT CASSTLDSHYSNQPQHF - TRBV19 - TRBJ1-5
TGTGCCAGCAGCGCCGGGGCCCCGGGGAGGGGCTACACCTTC CASSAGAPGRGYTF - TRBV9 - TRBJ1-2
TGTGCCAGTAGTATAGGAAAGGGGGCGGGGAACACCGGGGAGCTGTTTTTT CASSIGKGAGNTGELFF TRBD1 TRBV19 - TRBJ2-2